Listed below are T cell receptor beta chains from one sample, sequenced in a study of T cells after yellow fever vaccination. TCRdb reprocessed the 5' RACE reads with MiXCR, giving one entry per CDR3 protein. There are roughly 250,000 distinct CDR3 sequences in the sample; 13% occur only once, and about 0.51% lies in the top ten. The input for sequencing was CD4+ T cells sorted from PBMCs, taken 45 days after the yellow fever booster vaccination. The receptor source for this set is a man aged 30 to 39 who received the YFV17D yellow fever vaccine. Both conserved end residues are part of each CDR3. The D gene is left open where the match is weak. Not all rows give a size; the values are once, few, many and, for expanded clones, a class.

d_gene	abundance	v_gene	j_gene	CDR3aa	CDR3nt
TRBD1	many	TRBV27	TRBJ2-1	CASSYRGRLPEQFF	TGTGCCAGCAGTTACAGGGGGCGACTGCCTGAGCAGTTCTTC
.	few	TRBV9	TRBJ2-7	CASIPRGKTYEQYF	TGTGCCAGCATCCCTCGAGGTAAGACCTACGAGCAGTACTTC
.	few	TRBV9	TRBJ2-7	CASSPMGDETYEQYF	TGTGCCAGCAGCCCGATGGGGGACGAGACCTACGAGCAGTACTTC
TRBD1	few	TRBV20-1	TRBJ1-2	CSARPGQDGYTF	TGCAGTGCTAGGCCCGGACAGGACGGCTACACCTTC
.	few	TRBV20-1	TRBJ1-1	CSASAVAGDTEAFF	TGCAGTGCTTCCGCCGTGGCGGGCGACACTGAAGCTTTCTTT
.	few	TRBV7-2	TRBJ2-2	CASSFPKTGELFF	TGTGCCAGCAGCTTTCCCAAGACCGGGGAGCTGTTTTTT
.	.	TRBV20-1	TRBJ2-3	CSARDTSGERWADTQYF	TGCAGTGCTAGAGATACTTCGGGGGAGAGGTGGGCAGATACGCAGTATTTT
.	.	TRBV25-1	TRBJ1-6	CASKDGSNSPLHF	TGTGCCAGCAAGGACGGGAGTAATTCACCCCTCCACTTT
.	few	TRBV5-1	TRBJ1-2	CASSLAWQDYGYTF	TGCGCCAGCAGCTTGGCCTGGCAGGACTATGGCTACACCTTC
TRBD2	.	TRBV7-2	TRBJ2-1	CACTSTAGGGEQFF	TGTGCCTGTACCAGTACGGCGGGAGGGGGGGAGCAGTTCTTC
TRBD2	few	TRBV7-6	TRBJ2-5	CASSSMGLAGVSVRETQYF	TGTGCCAGCAGTTCTATGGGACTAGCGGGAGTTTCCGTCCGGGAGACCCAGTACTTC
TRBD1	few	TRBV5-1	TRBJ2-1	CASSSQYRTGGYNEQFF	TGCGCCAGCAGCTCCCAATACAGGACAGGGGGCTACAATGAGCAGTTCTTC
TRBD1	many	TRBV2	TRBJ2-7	CARGQAYEQYF	TGTGCCCGCGGACAGGCCTACGAGCAGTACTTC
.	.	TRBV4-3	TRBJ2-1	CASSLVQARRLLGEQFF	TGCGCCAGCAGCCTTGTCCAGGCGAGAAGATTACTCGGTGAGCAGTTCTTC
.	.	TRBV7-2	TRBJ1-6	CASTGRGADNSPLHF	TGTGCCAGCACGGGGCGGGGGGCGGATAATTCACCCCTCCACTTT
.	many	TRBV12-3/TRBV12-4	TRBJ2-2	CASTLNTGELFF	TGTGCCAGCACCCTTAACACCGGGGAGCTGTTTTTT